Each of the 24 T cell receptor beta chains below was sequenced from the same sample in a study of post-analysis software for immune sequencing data. Their antigen targets remain unknown. Notes on the study in general: Roughly 5 TRBV segments, TRBV5-6, TRBV5-1 and TRBV20-1 among them, were found more frequent in patients than controls.

Sequencing libraries made from TCR beta cDNA carried unique molecular identifiers. MiXCR was run by TCRdb on the PCR reads, yielding one entry per CDR3 protein. The data show about 800,000 distinct CDR3 sequences, roughly 27% seen once. Sequenced sample: blood. These receptors all come from a girl between 5 and 17 years old with multiple sclerosis.

The chain combines TRBV5-1 with TRBJ1-2, with no clear D. CDR3 length: 15 amino acids. Trimming took 2 bases from V and 0 from J, leaving 11 bases between them. Germline-derived CDR1 and CDR2 are SGHRS and YFSETQ. The CDR3 nucleotides are TGCGCCAGCAGCTTAGCGGGGAATACTAACTATGGCTACACCTTC. It codes for CASSLAGNTNYGYTF.

This chain joins TRBV15 and TRBJ2-2; TRBD2 matches 7 bases. CDR3 length: 14 residues. Germline-derived CDR1 and CDR2 are LNHNV and YYDKDF (reference sequence). V trimming: 6 bases; J trimming: 6 bases; junction bases outside the gene matches: 7. This CDR3 is CATRPGGVSGELFF. CDR3 DNA: TGTGCCACCAGACCTGGGGGGGTTTCCGGGGAGCTGTTTTTT.

The V call is TRBV5-1, the J call TRBJ1-6, with D hard to call. CDR3 length equals 17 residues. The V gene lost 6 bases and the J gene lost 8 bases, with 24 bases spanning the gap. In germline, CDR1 is SGHRS, CDR2 YFSETQ. CDR3 residues: CASTPSPSEPGDSPLHF. CDR3 sequence (DNA): TGCGCCAGCACCCCGTCCCCTTCCGAACCTGGGGATTCACCCCTCCACTTT.

As concerns this clonotype: Given a much more abundant clone one base away, this may be a read error. This chain joins TRBV10-1 and TRBJ2-7, with D tentatively TRBD2 (6 bases). Germline CDR1 WNHNN, CDR2 SYGVQD (reference sequence). There are 15 residues in the CDR3. V was shortened by 4 bases and J by 3 bases, with 16 bases between the two germline ends. The CDR3 sequence is CASSALTRGVYEQYF. CDR3 coding DNA: TGCGCCAGCAGTGCGCTGACTAGGGGAGTCTACGAGCAGTACTTC.

The chain carries TRBV9 and TRBJ2-7; D may match TRBD1 or TRBD2 (5 bases each). V was cut by 4 bases and J by 6 bases, with 17 bases left in between. This CDR3 has 14 amino acids. The germline V gene has CDR1 SGDLS and CDR2 YYNGEE. CDR3 loop: CASSRDPELSEQYF. CDR3 in DNA: TGTGCCAGCAGCAGGGACCCCGAACTTTCCGAGCAGTACTTC. The full variable domain, completed using reference TRBV9 and TRBJ2-7, is DSGVTQTPKHLITATGQRVTLRCSPRSGDLSVYWYQQSLDQGLQFLIQYYNGEERAKGNILERFSAQQFPDLHSELNLSSLELGDSALYFCASSRDPELSEQYFGPGTRLTVT.

This clonotype was counted many times. The rearrangement uses TRBV5-1 and TRBJ2-7; TRBD2 is a possible D gene (5 bases). Germline-derived CDR1 and CDR2 are SGHRS and YFSETQ. CDR3 length equals 13 residues. Trimming pared 5 bases from V and 0 bases from J, leaving 9 bases between. CDR3 DNA sequence: TGCGCCAGCAGTGAGGGCAGCTCCTACGAGCAGTACTTC. It yields the protein CASSEGSSYEQYF.

This clonotype was seen a few times. J is TRBJ2-1 and V is TRBV20-1; the match to TRBD1 covers 9 bases. The V gene's germline CDR1 is DFQATT and CDR2 SNEGSKA (reference sequence). This CDR3 is 16 amino acids long. J gave up 2 bases and V 1 base, and 6 bases lay outside the gene matches. CDR3 in DNA: TGCAGTGCTAGAGGTTTCCGGGACAGGGCCTACAATGAGCAGTTCTTC. As protein: CSARGFRDRAYNEQFF.

A few counts support this clonotype. CDR3 sequence: CSVVEVSDTEAFF. CDR3 DNA: TGCAGCGTTGTAGAGGTTTCGGACACTGAAGCTTTCTTT. This chain links TRBV29-1 with TRBJ1-1; D not resolved. The V end was cut by 4 bases, the J end by 3 bases, with 12 bases between. This CDR3 contains 13 residues. CDR1 SQVTM and CDR2 ANQGSEA come from the germline V gene.

Details on this clonotype: Germline is not matched at one junction end, which may reflect a read error. J is TRBJ1-2 and V is TRBV7-9; D is uncertain. From germline, CDR1 is SEHNR and CDR2 FQNEAQ (reference sequence). The CDR3 is 14 residues long. The CDR3: CAGSLVGVRDGYTF. In nucleotides, the CDR3 is TGTGCCGGCAGCTTAGTTGGGGTACGAGATGGCTACACCTTC.

This clonotype has more than one count but fewer than ten. The rearrangement joins TRBV7-2 to TRBJ2-3, with D unclear. This CDR3 contains 14 residues. V was pared by 4 bases and J by 1 base, with 9 bases between. CDR1 is SGHTA and CDR2 is FQGNSA in the germline V gene. The DNA for the CDR3 is TGTGCCAGCAGCTGGACCCGGGGCACAGATACGCAGTATTTT. This encodes CASSWTRGTDTQYF.

This clonotype was counted ten times or more. The gene calls are TRBV12-3 or TRBV12-4 and TRBJ2-1; TRBD2 matches at 9 bases. Unmatched junction bases numbered 6, after V lost 2 bases and J lost 1 base. The CDR3 has 17 residues. CDR3 loop: CASSLRRAGGSYNEQFF. For the CDR3, the DNA is TGTGCCAGCAGTTTAAGAAGAGCGGGGGGTTCCTACAATGAGCAGTTCTTC.

This clonotype was observed a few times. The chain combines TRBV9 with TRBJ2-5, with 9 positions matching TRBD1. V shed 3 bases and J 4 bases; nucleotides not matched to a gene: 4. In germline, CDR1 is SGDLS, CDR2 YYNGEE. The CDR3 totals 14 residues. This CDR3 reads CASSAQGAGETQYF. Written as DNA, the CDR3 is TGTGCCAGCAGCGCACAGGGGGCCGGAGAGACCCAGTACTTC.

This clonotype showed up just a few times. The chain employs TRBV11-2 and TRBJ2-7; D ambiguous. TRBJ2-5 explains the end of the DNA better; the J call may be wrong. The CDR3 sequence is 11 residues long. Per germline, CDR1 SGHAT and CDR2 FQNNGV. The CDR3 here is CASSSNGTQYF. DNA of the CDR3: TGTGCCAGCAGCTCAAATGGGACCCAGTACTTC.

The rearrangement joins TRBV28 to TRBJ2-3; the match to TRBD2 covers 12 bases. V shed 5 bases, J shed 0 bases, and the junction held 3 bases outside the gene matches. This CDR3 contains 16 residues. The germline V gene encodes CDR1 MDHEN and CDR2 SYDVKM. The CDR3, as DNA: TGTGCCAGCAGTATTGGGACTAGCGGGAGCACAGATACGCAGTATTTT. This codes for CASSIGTSGSTDTQYF. Variable domain in full (rest from reference TRBV28 and TRBJ2-3): DVKVTQSSRYLVKRTGEKVFLECVQDMDHENMFWYRQDPGLGLRLIYFSYDVKMKEKGDIPEGYSVSREKKERFSLILESASTNQTSMYLCASSIGTSGSTDTQYFGPGTRLTVL.

This sequence joins TRBV27 and TRBJ1-1; D not certain. Germline CDR1 is MNHEY and CDR2 is SMNVEV (reference sequence). The CDR3 has 12 amino acids. Between the trimmed V and J ends, which lost 7 bases and 3 bases, there was a span of 9 bases. CDR3 amino acids: CASNSAHTEAFF. The CDR3 DNA sequence: TGTGCCAGCAACTCAGCACACACTGAAGCTTTCTTT.

The genes are TRBV4-3 and TRBJ1-4, with D perhaps TRBD1 (5 bases). The CDR3 spans 15 residues. In germline, CDR1 is LGHNA, CDR2 YSLEER. V gave up 0 bases and J gave up 4 bases, with 9 bases separating them. CDR3: CASSQDRQINEKLFF. The CDR3 coding sequence is TGCGCCAGCAGCCAAGATAGACAGATTAATGAAAAACTGTTTTTT.

This clonotype was counted only a few times. An end of the junction does not agree with germline; a read error may underlie this. This chain uses TRBV5-1 with TRBJ1-1, with a tentative D call TRBD1 (5 bases). The CDR3 sequence is 14 residues long. Germline V CDR1 and CDR2: SGHRS, YFSETQ. CDR3: CASSPRQGGTEAFF. In DNA form, the CDR3 reads TGTGCCAGCAGCCCCCGCCAGGGTGGCACTGAAGCTTTCTTT. The full variable domain, rest sourced from reference TRBV5-1 and TRBJ1-1, is KAGVTQTPRYLIKTRGQQVTLSCSPISGHRSVSWYQQTPGQGLQFLFEYFSETQRNKGNFPGRFSGRQFSNSRSEMNVSTLELGDSALYLCASSPRQGGTEAFFGQGTRLTVV.

The V gene is TRBV15, the J gene TRBJ2-1; 9 nucleotides agree with TRBD2. V lost 4 bases to trimming and J lost 12 bases; unmatched junction nucleotides: 16. Germline V lookup: CDR1 LNHNV, CDR2 YYDKDF (reference sequence). The CDR3 runs 16 residues. CDR3 amino acids: CATSKGLAQRSGGQFF. CDR3 sequence (DNA): TGTGCCACCAGCAAGGGACTAGCCCAACGGAGTGGTGGGCAGTTCTTC.

The V and J genes are TRBV7-2 and TRBJ1-6; no firm D call. Germline loops: CDR1 SGHTA, CDR2 FQGNSA. There are 12 residues in the CDR3. The V end was cut by 1 base, the J end by 12 bases, with 7 bases between. CDR3 DNA sequence: TGTGCCAGCAGCTTAGGCACCCAACCCCTCCACTTT. This codes for CASSLGTQPLHF.

The chain is built from TRBV6-5 and TRBJ2-1, with a possible D match to TRBD1 (5 bases). Germline V gene lookup returns CDR1 MNHEY and CDR2 SVGAGI. The V end was cut by 6 bases, the J end by 13 bases, with 19 bases between. The CDR3 spans 13 residues. The CDR3 bases are TGTGCCAGCAGAAGGGGCCGCCAAGAGACCCAGTTCTTC. Amino acid sequence: CASRRGRQETQFF.

This chain joins TRBV10-3 and TRBJ1-5; D is perhaps TRBD1 (5 bases). This CDR3 is 14 amino acids long. The V gene lost 3 bases and the J gene lost 5 bases, with 11 bases spanning the gap. Germline-derived CDR1 and CDR2 are ENHRY and SYGVKD. The CDR3 DNA reads TGTGCCATCAGTGACCTCTCGGGGGATCAGCCCCAGCATTTT. This translates into CAISDLSGDQPQHF.

This clonotype turned up a few times. The gene calls are TRBV7-2 and TRBJ2-1; D may be TRBD1 (5 bases). The CDR3 spans 16 residues. Trimming left V 5 bases short and J 6 bases short, with 20 bases between. CDR1 SGHTA and CDR2 FQGNSA come from the germline V gene. CDR3 sequence (DNA): TGTGCCAGCAGCCTGAGGACCTCTAGGGGTATCAATGAGCAGTTCTTC. The encoded protein is CASSLRTSRGINEQFF.

The chain combines TRBV12-3 or TRBV12-4 with TRBJ1-5, with 8 bases matching TRBD1. After removal of 2 bases from V and 1 base from J, the junction contained 7 bases not matched to a gene. The CDR3 length is 17 residues. In DNA, the CDR3 is TGTGCCAGCAGTTTACGGACAGGGCGGAACAGCAATCAGCCCCAGCATTTT. As protein: CASSLRTGRNSNQPQHF.

The genes are TRBV28 and TRBJ1-2; weak D call: TRBD1 (5 bases). Germline CDR1 MDHEN, CDR2 SYDVKM. The CDR3 runs to 15 residues. V lost 6 bases to trimming and J lost 3 bases, with 17 bases between them. The CDR3 DNA sequence: TGTGCCAGCAGCCACACCCGGGACGAATACTATGGCTACACCTTC. It specifies CASSHTRDEYYGYTF.